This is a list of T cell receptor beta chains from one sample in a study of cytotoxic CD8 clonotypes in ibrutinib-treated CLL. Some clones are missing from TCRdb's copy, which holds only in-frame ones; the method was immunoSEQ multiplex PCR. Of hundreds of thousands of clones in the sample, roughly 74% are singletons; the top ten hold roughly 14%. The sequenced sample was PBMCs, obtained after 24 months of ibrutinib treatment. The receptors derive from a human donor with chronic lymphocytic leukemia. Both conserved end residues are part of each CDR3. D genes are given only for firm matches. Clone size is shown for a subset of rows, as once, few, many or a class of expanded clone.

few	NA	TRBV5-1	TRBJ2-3	TGCGCCAGCAGCTTGGATAGCCCCTGGGGGGATACGCAGTATTTT	CASSLDSPWGDTQYF
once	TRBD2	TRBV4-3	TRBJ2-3	TGCGCCAGCAGTGGGAGGCGAAGCGGGAGTAGCACAGATACGCAGTATTTT	CASSGRRSGSSTDTQYF
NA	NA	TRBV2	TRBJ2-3	TGTGCCAGCAGTTGGACGTTAACAGATACGCAGTATTTT	CASSWTLTDTQYF
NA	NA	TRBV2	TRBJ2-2	TGTGCCAGCAGGGTGACAGGTACCGGGGAGCTGTTTTTT	CASRVTGTGELFF
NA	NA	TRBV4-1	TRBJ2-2	TGCGCCAGCAGCCAGGGACACAGGGTCGGCGGGGAGCTGTTTTTT	CASSQGHRVGGELFF
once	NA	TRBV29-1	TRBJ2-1	TGCAGCGTTGGCCCGGGACCAAAGCCCAAGAATGAGCAGTTCTTC	CSVGPGPKPKNEQFF
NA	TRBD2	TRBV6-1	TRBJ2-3	TGTGCCAGCAGTGAAGGACTAGCGGCAGATACGCAGTATTTT	CASSEGLAADTQYF
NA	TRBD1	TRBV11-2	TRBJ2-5	TGTGCCAGCACCCAGGACAGGGGTAGGGAGACCCAGTACTTC	CASTQDRGRETQYF
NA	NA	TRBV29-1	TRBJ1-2	TGCAGCGTTGAAGATAATGCGAGGAACGGCTACACCTTC	CSVEDNARNGYTF
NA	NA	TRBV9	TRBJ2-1	TGTGCCAGCAGCGGACTAGGAACCCACAATGAGCAGTTCTTC	CASSGLGTHNEQFF
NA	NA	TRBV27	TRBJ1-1	TGTGCCAGCAGAAGTTTGCCCGATTGGATCTATACCATGAACACTGAAGCTTTCTTT	CASRSLPDWIYTMNTEAFF
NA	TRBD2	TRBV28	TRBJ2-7	TGTGCCAGCAGATCCTTGGGGGAGGGCTTAATCTACGAGCAGTACTTC	CASRSLGEGLIYEQYF
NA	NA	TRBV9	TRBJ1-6	TGTGCCAGCAGTGGACGGACGGGGGACTCCTATAATTCACCCCTCCACTTT	CASSGRTGDSYNSPLHF